A selection of T cell receptor beta chains follows, all from one sample in a study of cytomegalovirus exposure and HLA in healthy donors. Libraries were prepared by immunoSEQ multiplex PCR; TCRdb keeps only in-frame clonotypes and omits some of them. Among about 250,000 clones listed, roughly 90% were seen once. The sequencing input was PBMCs. Source of these receptors: a young man in good health and CMV-seropositive. The CDR3 runs from the conserved cysteine through the conserved F or W. A D gene is named only where the DNA matches it firmly. Size values are once, few and many counts, or a class for expanded clones, and some rows have none.

- | TRBJ2-2 | - | TRBV4-2 | TGTGCCAGCAGCCAAAACAGGGATACCGGGGAGCTGTTTTTT | CASSQNRDTGELFF
- | TRBJ2-1 | - | TRBV6-6 | TGTGCCAGCACCCACGGACAGATGGATGAGCAGTTCTTC | CASTHGQMDEQFF
- | TRBJ1-5 | once | TRBV28 | TGTGCCAGCAGTTCCCACTTGACGCGGAAGCCCCAGCATTTT | CASSSHLTRKPQHF
- | TRBJ2-3 | - | TRBV5-1 | TGCGCCAGCAGTGGAAGCGGAGGCACTGATACGCAGTATTTT | CASSGSGGTDTQYF
TRBD1 | TRBJ2-7 | once | TRBV4-1 | TGCGCCAGCAGCCAGGATCCGGGACAGGGTTACGAGCAGTACTTC | CASSQDPGQGYEQYF
TRBD2 | TRBJ2-1 | - | TRBV4-3 | TGCGCCAGCAGCCAAGATGCATCAGCGGGAGGGGGCAATGAGCAGTTCTTC | CASSQDASAGGGNEQFF
- | TRBJ1-5 | once | TRBV6-4 | TGTGCCAGCAGTGACTCGGCGGAGGGGACTTATAGCAATCAGCCCCAGCATTTT | CASSDSAEGTYSNQPQHF
- | TRBJ2-3 | - | TRBV5-6 | TGTGCCAGCAGCTTAGGGAGCACAGATACGCAGTATTTT | CASSLGSTDTQYF
- | TRBJ2-7 | - | TRBV15 | TGTGCCACCAGCAGAGTGATGGGCGAGCAGTACTTC | CATSRVMGEQYF
TRBD1 | TRBJ1-2 | - | TRBV6-1 | TGTGCCAGTTATCGGACAGGGGGCGGTGGCTACACCTTC | CASYRTGGGGYTF
- | TRBJ1-2 | - | TRBV7-2 | TGTGCCAGCAGCTTATCGGGTTTGGGGGACTATGGCTACACCTTC | CASSLSGLGDYGYTF
- | TRBJ2-7 | - | TRBV6-1 | TGTGCCAGTCGTCAAGCGAGGTCTCAGAACTACGAGCAGTACTTC | CASRQARSQNYEQYF
TRBD1 | TRBJ1-1 | - | TRBV5-1 | TGCGCCAGCAGCTTACGAACAGGGGAGAACACTGAAGCTTTCTTT | CASSLRTGENTEAFF
- | TRBJ2-7 | - | TRBV30 | TGTGCCTGGAGTCCACCCGGCGACTACGAGCAGTACTTC | CAWSPPGDYEQYF
- | TRBJ2-2 | - | TRBV4-1 | TGCGCCAGCAGCCAAGACCCCGCAATGGTCGGAAGCGGGGAGCTGTTTTTT | CASSQDPAMVGSGELFF
- | TRBJ1-5 | once | TRBV27 | TGTGCCAGCAGTTTCTGGGGGGATCGTTCCCAGCCCCAGCATTTT | CASSFWGDRSQPQHF
TRBD1 | TRBJ1-1 | - | TRBV18 | TGTGCCAGCTCACCACCCGGGACAGGGAACACTGAAGCTTTCTTT | CASSPPGTGNTEAFF
- | TRBJ2-2 | - | TRBV30 | TGTGCCTGGAGTGTTGGGAGCTACACCGGGGAGCTGTTTTTT | CAWSVGSYTGELFF
- | TRBJ2-6 | - | TRBV4-1 | TGCGCCAGCAGCCAAGACTTTGCGACGGTAGAACTTAGCTCTGGGGCCAACGTCCTGACTTTC | CASSQDFATVELSSGANVLTF
- | TRBJ1-1 | - | TRBV11-2 | TGTGCCAGCAGCTGGGGCCGGAACACTGAAGCTTTCTTT | CASSWGRNTEAFF
- | TRBJ1-5 | few | TRBV2 | TGTGCCAGCAGGGGAACAGGGCTTAGCAATCAGCCCCAGCATTTT | CASRGTGLSNQPQHF
- | TRBJ2-7 | - | TRBV5-1 | TGCGCCAGCAGCTTGGATTTGCGGCAGAGCTACGAGCAGTACTTC | CASSLDLRQSYEQYF
TRBD1 | TRBJ2-7 | - | TRBV19 | TGTGCCAGTAGTAGGACAGGGGGCGAAATCTTGAACGAGCAGTACTTC | CASSRTGGEILNEQYF
- | TRBJ1-3 | - | TRBV5-4 | TGTGCCAGCAGCTTGAAGGGGTCGGGAAACACCATATATTTT | CASSLKGSGNTIYF
- | TRBJ2-1 | - | TRBV27 | TGTGCCAGCACCATCGGGCAGGGGACCTACAATGAGCAGTTCTTC | CASTIGQGTYNEQFF
- | TRBJ2-1 | - | TRBV4-3 | TGCGCCAGCAGCCAAGATACCGGTCGCAGGTATGAGCAGTTCTTC | CASSQDTGRRYEQFF
TRBD1 | TRBJ2-7 | - | TRBV10-1 | TGCGCCAGCAGTGAGTCGTGGGGACAGGGGTTCTTTGAGGGGAAGTACGAGCAGTACTTC | CASSESWGQGFFEGKYEQYF
- | TRBJ2-5 | - | TRBV7-6 | TGTGCCAGCAGCTCTAAAGCTAGGGCGGCTGGGGAGACCCAGTACTTC | CASSSKARAAGETQYF
- | TRBJ2-5 | - | TRBV5-4 | TGTGCCAGCAGCCTGAAAAGGGAGCGCGAGACCCAGTACTTC | CASSLKRERETQYF
- | TRBJ2-7 | once | TRBV25-1 | TGTGCCAGCAGTGAATTTCGGGGAAGGCACGAGCAGTACTTC | CASSEFRGRHEQYF
- | TRBJ1-1 | - | TRBV30 | TGTGCCAGGGGGGGAGTGAACACTGAAGCTTTCTTT | CARGGVNTEAFF
- | TRBJ2-1 | once | TRBV18 | TGTGCCAGCTCACCACCGGCCACCGATGAGCAGTTCTTC | CASSPPATDEQFF
- | TRBJ1-5 | - | TRBV6-5 | TGTGCCAGCAGTTACTCTGGGACTTCCAATCAGCCCCAGCATTTT | CASSYSGTSNQPQHF
TRBD2 | TRBJ2-1 | - | TRBV9 | TGTGCCAGCAGCGCGCATCTAGCGGGACCCAATGAGCAGTTCTTC | CASSAHLAGPNEQFF
- | TRBJ2-5 | once | TRBV27 | TGTGCCAGCAGTTCATCCGACGACGAGACCCAGTACTTC | CASSSSDDETQYF
TRBD1 | TRBJ1-1 | few | TRBV7-8 | TGTGCCAGCAGCCCGTGGACAGGGCCTACGAACACTGAAGCTTTCTTT | CASSPWTGPTNTEAFF
- | TRBJ2-7 | - | TRBV7-8 | TGTGCCAGCAGCCTTTCCTACGAGCAGTACTTC | CASSLSYEQYF
- | TRBJ2-7 | once | TRBV6-5 | TGTGCCAGCAGTACCCCGGGGAAGGAGCTAGAGCAGTACTTC | CASSTPGKELEQYF
TRBD1 | TRBJ1-2 | - | TRBV6-5 | TGTGCCAGCAGGGACAGGGGGGGGCCCGTCTATGGCTACACCTTC | CASRDRGGPVYGYTF
- | TRBJ1-5 | few | TRBV28 | TGTGCCAGCAGTTTTCCCAATCAGCCCCAGCATTTT | CASSFPNQPQHF
TRBD2 | TRBJ2-7 | few | TRBV5-4 | TGTGCCAGCAGCTTGGGCGGAACTAGCGGGACTTACGAGCAGTACTTC | CASSLGGTSGTYEQYF
- | TRBJ1-1 | once | TRBV4-1 | TGCGCCAGCAGCCCCTGGGCGCGGGGGCCCCGGAACACTGAAGCTTTCTTT | CASSPWARGPRNTEAFF
- | TRBJ2-1 | - | TRBV4-3 | TGCGCCAGCAGCCGCCCCTCCGACTGGAACATTGTGGGGACGAAGGGCAATGAGCAGTTCTTC | CASSRPSDWNIVGTKGNEQFF
- | TRBJ2-6 | - | TRBV6-5 | TGTGCCAGCAGTTACGGAATCTCTGGGGCCAACGTCCTGACTTTC | CASSYGISGANVLTF
TRBD2 | TRBJ2-1 | - | TRBV29-1 | TGCAGCGTTGAAGATGAAAGCGGGAGAAATGAGCAGTTCTTC | CSVEDESGRNEQFF
- | TRBJ1-1 | - | TRBV4-1 | TGCGCCAGCAGCCAAGAAGGGGTGAACACTGAAGCTTTCTTT | CASSQEGVNTEAFF
- | TRBJ2-2 | - | TRBV28 | TGTGCCAGCAGTTTTCTCGACCGGGGGGAGCTGTTTTTT | CASSFLDRGELFF
TRBD2 | TRBJ2-3 | - | TRBV6-1 | TGTGCCAGCAGTGAAGGGTCGGGAGGGCAAGATACGCAGTATTTT | CASSEGSGGQDTQYF
- | TRBJ2-1 | once | TRBV11-2 | TGTGCCAGCAGCCTAGCGACAGCACTTGAGCAGTTCTTC | CASSLATALEQFF
TRBD2 | TRBJ2-3 | - | TRBV7-6 | TGTGCCAGCAGCTTATCAGCGGGAGGGCCGGCTACGCAGTATTTT | CASSLSAGGPATQYF
- | TRBJ1-4 | - | TRBV9 | TGTGCCAGCAGCCTGGACCCGGGAGCAACTAATGAAAAACTGTTTTTT | CASSLDPGATNEKLFF